Listed here are 6 T cell receptor beta chains from one sample, sequenced in a study of cytomegalovirus exposure and HLA in healthy donors. The PCR contained 60 Vbeta and 13 Jbeta primers. TCRdb keeps only in-frame clones here, not all; method: immunoSEQ multiplex PCR. The sample records some 95,000 clones, approximately 80% being singletons. Material: PBMCs. Receptors were obtained from a woman aged 40 to 50 in good health and CMV-seropositive.

The V call is TRBV6-1, the J call TRBJ1-6; D remains ambiguous. Trimming removed 4 bases from V and 7 bases from J, with 8 bases in between. The CDR3 is 13 residues long. Germline V gene sequence: CDR1 MNHNS, CDR2 SASEGT. CDR3 nucleotide sequence: TGTGCCAGCAGTGGTTGGGAGAATTCACCCCTCCACTTT. Translating it yields CASSGWENSPLHF.

The chain links TRBV4-2 to TRBJ2-2, with 10 bases lining up with TRBD2. Germline CDR1 LGHNA, CDR2 YNFKEQ. With 0 bases clipped from V and 5 bases from J, the junction kept 6 bases outside the gene matches. This CDR3 spans 17 amino acids. CDR3 bases: TGTGCCAGCAGCCAAGAATTACTAGCGGGAAGGACCGGGGAGCTGTTTTTT. Translated, it gives CASSQELLAGRTGELFF.

CDR3 loop: CASSILAGVQRGEQFF. DNA of the CDR3: TGTGCCAGTAGTATACTAGCGGGAGTCCAACGGGGTGAGCAGTTCTTC. The V call is TRBV19, the J call TRBJ2-1; 10 nucleotides match TRBD2. Germline lookup yields CDR1 LNHDA and CDR2 SQIVND (reference sequence). The ends lost 2 bases at V and 9 bases at J; junction bases unmatched: 10. This CDR3 has 16 amino acids.

The rearrangement links TRBV6-5 to TRBJ2-1; perhaps TRBD2 as D (5 bases). From germline, CDR1 is MNHEY and CDR2 SVGAGI. The germline V and J ends were trimmed by 6 bases and 5 bases, with 14 bases remaining between them. The CDR3 runs to 14 residues. CDR3 DNA: TGTGCCAGCAGACCAACCGACTATAACAATGAGCAGTTCTTC. Its protein is CASRPTDYNNEQFF.

The V gene is TRBV28, the J gene TRBJ2-7; the D gene is possibly TRBD1 (7 bases). The CDR3 has 15 residues. From germline, CDR1 is MDHEN and CDR2 SYDVKM. V lost 4 bases and J 5 bases, leaving 18 bases between the germline ends. This CDR3 reads CASSSRDSPGDEQYF. The CDR3 bases are TGTGCCAGCAGTTCGAGGGACAGCCCGGGGGACGAGCAGTACTTC.

The chain joins TRBV29-1 to TRBJ2-7; 7 nucleotides line up with TRBD1. V lost 6 bases to trimming and J lost 0 bases; unmatched junction nucleotides: 5. The CDR3 runs 13 residues. Germline V gene sequence: CDR1 SQVTM, CDR2 ANQGSEA. The CDR3 spells CSVGTARSYEQYF. CDR3 nucleotide sequence: TGCAGCGTCGGGACAGCCCGCTCCTACGAGCAGTACTTC.